This T cell receptor beta chain derives from a study of CD8 T cells in Susac syndrome. The sequenced target, TCR beta, came from blood CD8+ and CD4+ T cells. Stable or active relapsing-remitting multiple sclerosis, untreated and meeting revised McDonald criteria, defined the controls. Random hexamers were used to reverse transcribe 0.5 to 1 ug of RNA. The TCR beta CDR3 was amplified by immunoSEQ multiplex PCR across 54 Vbeta, 13 Jbeta. TCRdb itself ran the immunoSEQ multiplex PCR reads through MiXCR, one entry per CDR3 protein. The data show some 190,000 distinct CDR3 sequences, nearly 97% seen once. V was trimmed by 5 bases and J by 1 base, leaving 8 bases between them. The CDR3 totals 13 residues.

The chain links TRBV12-3 or TRBV12-4 to TRBJ1-1; D is perhaps TRBD1 (6 bases). Input material: CD4+ T cells from PBMCs. The sequence was obtained from a human donor with multiple sclerosis. DNA for the CDR3: TGTGCCAGCAGTATGGACAGGAACACTGAAGCTTTCTTT. This codes for CASSMDRNTEAFF.